A single sample gave rise to the 25 T cell receptor beta chains below, sequenced in a study of blood T cell repertoires in COVID-19 (dated by TCRdb to 2018 to 2021). Receptors were amplified or captured by the immunoSEQ multiplex PCR assay. TCRdb's version of the immuneACCESS table is confined to in-frame rearrangements and falls short of the full clone set. An unresolved V gene accounts for under half of the shortfall where checked; the remainder is of unknown origin. Within this sample are more than 85,000 clones, with around three quarters of them counted one time only. The ten largest clones add up to about 8.3% of the sample. The sequenced sample was peripheral blood. The receptors were sampled from a woman in her sixties or seventies with acute or convalescent COVID-19.

The rearrangement uses TRBV19 and TRBJ1-2, with 7 nucleotides matching TRBD1. In germline, CDR1 is LNHDA, CDR2 SQIVND (reference sequence). V lost 7 bases to trimming and J lost 6 bases; unmatched junction nucleotides: 8. The CDR3 contains 13 residues. CDR3 bases: TGTGCCAGTACCACGCACGACAGGGATGGCTACACCTTC. Translated, it gives CASTTHDRDGYTF.

This chain uses TRBV28 with TRBJ2-1, with 7 bases aligning to TRBD1. The germline V gene encodes CDR1 MDHEN and CDR2 SYDVKM. V shed 5 bases and J 2 bases; nucleotides not matched to a gene: 3. The CDR3 spans 14 residues. In DNA form, the CDR3 reads TGTGCCAGCAGTCGACAGGGCGCCTACAATGAGCAGTTCTTC. This sequence encodes CASSRQGAYNEQFF.

This clone was seen a single time. The genes are TRBV25-1 and TRBJ2-1, with 8 bases lining up with TRBD2. V was clipped by 4 bases and J by 4 bases; unmatched bases: 6. Looked up from germline, CDR1 is MGHDK and CDR2 is SYGVNS. The CDR3 covers 15 residues. CDR3 nucleotide sequence: TGTGCCAGCAGTGGGACAGCGGGGGCTTACAATGAGCAGTTCTTC. Residues: CASSGTAGAYNEQFF.

V gene TRBV10-3 combines with J gene TRBJ1-2; 9 bases fit TRBD1. The germline gives CDR1 ENHRY, CDR2 SYGVKD. V was pared by 7 bases and J by 6 bases, with 12 bases of the junction left unmatched. The CDR3 sequence is 15 residues long. This CDR3 reads CAITEKQDRGDGYTF. The CDR3 DNA follows: TGTGCCATCACCGAGAAACAGGACAGGGGTGATGGCTACACCTTC.

In DNA form, the CDR3 reads TGTGCCAGCAGCCAAGAAAGGGCAGGGAGGAGAGGTTCACCCCTCCACTTT. Its translation is CASSQERAGRRGSPLHF. The chain combines TRBV3-1 (or the pseudogene TRBV3-2) with TRBJ1-6; D possibly corresponds to TRBD1 (5 bases). The length of the CDR3 is 17 residues. Germline V gives CDR1 LGHDT, CDR2 YNNKEL (reference sequence). The germline V and J ends were trimmed by 0 bases and 9 bases, with 18 bases remaining between them.

This rearrangement joins TRBV7-9 to TRBJ1-1, with D hard to call. CDR1 SEHNR and CDR2 FQNEAQ come from the germline V gene (reference sequence). The CDR3 sequence is 16 residues long. V lost 2 bases and J 1 base, leaving 14 bases between the germline ends. CDR3 protein: CASSLSVGAGNTEAFF. CDR3 DNA: TGTGCCAGCAGCTTAAGCGTTGGCGCGGGGAACACTGAAGCTTTCTTT.

The chain links TRBV5-1 to TRBJ2-1; the D is unclear. The germline CDR1 and CDR2 sequences are SGHRS and YFSETQ. Trimming stripped 4 bases from V and 2 bases from J, with 10 bases between. The CDR3 loop spans 14 amino acids. As DNA, the CDR3 is TGCGCCAGCAGCCCCGGTTTAGCCTACAATGAGCAGTTCTTC. It specifies CASSPGLAYNEQFF.

The V gene is TRBV5-1, the J gene TRBJ1-1; TRBD1 agrees at 9 bases. CDR1 is SGHRS, CDR2 YFSETQ, per germline. This CDR3 is 14 amino acids long. V shed 5 bases and J 1 base; nucleotides not matched to a gene: 3. This CDR3 is CASSPDRGNTEAFF. The CDR3 region has the DNA TGCGCCAGCAGTCCGGACAGGGGGAACACTGAAGCTTTCTTT.

This clone is a singleton in its sample. The chain employs TRBV7-9 and TRBJ2-1; 9 nucleotides match TRBD1. The junction had 9 bases not matched to a gene; V was cut back by 2 bases and J by 7 bases. This CDR3 is built from 16 residues. Germline assignment: CDR1 SEHNR and CDR2 FQNEAQ (reference sequence). CDR3 DNA: TGTGCCAGCAGCTTAAGGGGGGACAGGGTAGGAAATGAGCAGTTCTTC. Encoded protein: CASSLRGDRVGNEQFF.

This CDR3 is CASSVDRGAEPQHF. The CDR3 DNA reads as TGTGCCAGCAGTGTGGACAGGGGTGCGGAGCCCCAGCATTTT. The chain uses TRBV2 and TRBJ1-5; 9 bases map to TRBD1. Germline CDR1 and CDR2: SNHLY and FYNNEI. This CDR3 has 14 residues. V shed 4 bases, J shed 8 bases, and the junction held 6 bases outside the gene matches.

This clone was detected a few times. This chain uses TRBV18 with TRBJ1-5; D gene ambiguous. Germline CDR1 KGHSH, CDR2 LQKENI. Trimming cost V 6 bases and J 6 bases, with 18 bases left between them. The CDR3 runs to 15 residues. The CDR3 here is CASSVGVGIGQPQHF. The DNA for the CDR3 is TGTGCCAGCTCCGTCGGGGTCGGGATCGGTCAGCCCCAGCATTTT. Together with reference TRBV18 and TRBJ1-5, the CDR3 gives the full variable domain: NAGVMQNPRHLVRRRGQEARLRCSPMKGHSHVYWYRQLPEEGLKFMVYLQKENIIDESGMPKERFSAEFPKEGPSILRIQQVVRGDSAAYFCASSVGVGIGQPQHFGDGTRLSIL.

This chain joins TRBV7-2 and TRBJ1-1, with a weak D call TRBD1 (5 bases). CDR1 SGHTA and CDR2 FQGNSA come from the germline V gene. Deletions cut 2 bases from V and 5 bases from J, with 12 bases between. This CDR3 is 14 amino acids long. This CDR3 reads CASSLPSRGTEAFF. In nucleotides, the CDR3 is TGTGCCAGCAGCTTACCAAGTAGGGGTACTGAAGCTTTCTTT.

The chain links TRBV11-2 to TRBJ2-1; 13 bases line up with TRBD2. In germline, CDR1 is SGHAT, CDR2 FQNNGV. CDR3 size: 15 residues. V lost 4 bases to trimming and J lost 6 bases; unmatched junction nucleotides: 3. The CDR3 DNA sequence: TGTGCCAGCAGCTCGGGACTAGCGGGGATCAATGAGCAGTTCTTC. This translates into CASSSGLAGINEQFF.

The V call is TRBV18, the J call TRBJ1-2; TRBD1 agrees at 8 bases. CDR1 is KGHSH, CDR2 LQKENI, per germline. The CDR3 is 15 residues long. The trim removed 6 bases at V and 3 bases at J, leaving 9 bases unmatched. The CDR3 nucleotides read TGTGCCAGCTCGAAGGAACAGGGGGACTACTATGGCTACACCTTC. Its translation is CASSKEQGDYYGYTF. The full variable domain, rest sourced from reference TRBV18 and TRBJ1-2, is NAGVMQNPRHLVRRRGQEARLRCSPMKGHSHVYWYRQLPEEGLKFMVYLQKENIIDESGMPKERFSAEFPKEGPSILRIQQVVRGDSAAYFCASSKEQGDYYGYTFGSGTRLTVV.

This CDR3 is CASSRQGQTQYF. Written as DNA, the CDR3 is TGTGCCAGTAGTAGACAGGGCCAGACCCAGTACTTC. This chain joins TRBV19 and TRBJ2-5, with 7 bases lining up with TRBD1. Germline trimming cut 4 bases from V and 6 bases from J; bases unmatched to any gene: 2. Germline V gene lookup returns CDR1 LNHDA and CDR2 SQIVND (reference sequence). The CDR3 sequence is 12 residues long.

The chain recombines TRBV4-1 with TRBJ2-7; possibly TRBD2 for D (6 bases). The V end was cut by 2 bases, the J end by 3 bases, with 17 bases between. The CDR3 sequence is 16 residues long. Germline V lookup: CDR1 MGHRA, CDR2 YSYEKL. The CDR3 here is CASSQRRDSSLYEQYF. The CDR3 DNA follows: TGCGCCAGCAGCCAAAGGAGGGACTCTTCCCTCTACGAGCAGTACTTC.

This chain links TRBV7-2 with TRBJ1-4, with unresolved D. Trimming shortened V by 1 base and J by 11 bases, and 11 bases separated the two germline ends. Germline V lookup: CDR1 SGHTA, CDR2 FQGNSA. CDR3 size: 13 residues. This CDR3 is CASSLGAGEKLFF. In DNA, the CDR3 is TGTGCCAGCAGCTTAGGGGCGGGTGAGAAACTGTTTTTT.

This clone was counted only a few times. This chain joins TRBV5-1 and TRBJ1-6; 9 nucleotides match TRBD1. This CDR3 comprises 15 residues. Germline V gene data show CDR1 as SGHRS and CDR2 as YFSETQ. J lost 7 bases, V lost 4 bases, and 6 bases had no gene match. This CDR3 reads CASSRWTGENSPLHF. The DNA for the CDR3 is TGCGCCAGCAGCCGCTGGACAGGGGAAAATTCACCCCTCCACTTT.

This clone has only a few counts. The chain couples TRBV10-3 to TRBJ2-2; D is undetermined. The CDR3 has 13 amino acids. Looked up from germline, CDR1 is ENHRY and CDR2 is SYGVKD. Trimming stripped 0 bases from V and 6 bases from J, with 5 bases between. In DNA form, the CDR3 reads TGTGCCATCAGTGAGTCGACTTCCGGGGAGCTGTTTTTT. This gives the protein CAISESTSGELFF.

This clone showed up just once. V is TRBV28 and J is TRBJ1-2, with D perhaps TRBD1 (5 bases). V was pared by 2 bases and J by 3 bases, with 16 bases between. The CDR3 spans 16 residues. Germline values: CDR1 MDHEN, CDR2 SYDVKM. The CDR3 DNA is TGTGCCAGCAGTTTAAACCGGGACTCAGGGCACTATGGCTACACCTTC. This gives the protein CASSLNRDSGHYGYTF.

Of note for this clone: Its ends do not fully match the called genes, so a read error is possible. The rearrangement joins TRBV14 to TRBJ1-4; TRBD1 is a possible D gene (6 bases). The CDR3 covers 17 residues. Germline V CDR1 and CDR2: SGHDN, FVKESK. The CDR3: CASRQAGASVYNEKLFF. As DNA, the CDR3 is TGTGCCAGCCGCCAAGCAGGGGCCAGCGTTTATAATGAAAAACTGTTTTTT.

The V call is TRBV7-9, the J call TRBJ1-1; 8 bases match TRBD1. There are 14 residues in the CDR3. Germline trimming cut 4 bases from V and 3 bases from J; bases unmatched to any gene: 4. CDR1 is SEHNR and CDR2 is FQNEAQ in the germline V gene (reference sequence). The CDR3 spells CASSWTGRDTEAFF. CDR3 nucleotide sequence: TGTGCCAGCAGCTGGACAGGGAGGGACACTGAAGCTTTCTTT.

The V gene is TRBV7-2, the J gene TRBJ2-2; 8 nucleotides align to TRBD1. This CDR3 contains 15 residues. With 6 bases clipped from V and 4 bases from J, the junction kept 7 bases outside the gene matches. Germline V CDR1 and CDR2: SGHTA, FQGNSA. The CDR3 protein is CASREQGVGTGELFF. The DNA of the CDR3 is TGTGCCAGCAGAGAACAGGGGGTAGGCACCGGGGAGCTGTTTTTT.

J is TRBJ1-6 and V is TRBV6-5; 7 positions agree with TRBD1. The CDR3 is 15 amino acids. The ends lost 2 bases at V and 9 bases at J; junction bases unmatched: 7. Germline values: CDR1 MNHEY, CDR2 SVGAGI. CDR3 loop: CASSYEAGGISPLHF. The CDR3 region has the DNA TGTGCCAGCAGTTACGAGGCAGGGGGGATTTCACCCCTCCACTTT.

The chain has TRBV7-3 and TRBJ2-7; D not resolved. The CDR3 has 13 residues. From germline, CDR1 is SGHTA and CDR2 FQGTGA. Trimming shortened V by 8 bases and J by 3 bases, and 14 bases separated the two germline ends. The CDR3: CASSERDRYEQYF. DNA for the CDR3: TGTGCCAGCTCGGAGCGAGACCGCTACGAGCAGTACTTC.